The rows below give T cell receptor beta chains drawn from one sample of a study of blood T cells in healthy people across ages. One entry per CDR3 protein results from TCRdb running MiXCR on the 5' RACE reads. The sample comprises some 890,000 distinct CDR3 sequences, almost 30% of which are singletons, and about 9.4% rests with the top ten. This sample was also put to use in a study of T cells of mothers and their children.

Sequencing was performed on blood. The receptor source for this set is a woman between 35 and 50 years old in good health. Both conserved end residues are part of each CDR3. A D gene is named only where the DNA matches it firmly. Size is omitted from some rows. Given values are once, few, many or a class for expanded clones.

size: NA
length: 13
D: NA
V: TRBV28
J: TRBJ1-3
DNA: TGTGCCAGCCGCTATGGAGGAGGAAACACCATATATTTT
CDR3: CASRYGGGNTIYF

size: NA
length: 14
D: NA
V: TRBV9
J: TRBJ2-2
DNA: TGTGCCAGCAGCGTAGACAGTGCCACCGGGGAGCTGTTTTTT
CDR3: CASSVDSATGELFF

size: few
length: 17
D: TRBD2
V: TRBV20-1
J: TRBJ2-3
DNA: TGCAGTGCTCATTTTAGAGGGACTAGCGTTAGCACAGATACGCAGTATTTT
CDR3: CSAHFRGTSVSTDTQYF

size: few
length: 16
D: NA
V: TRBV6-6
J: TRBJ2-7
DNA: TGTGCCAGCAGCCATAACCGGGACACCGGATCTTACGAGCAGTACTTC
CDR3: CASSHNRDTGSYEQYF

size: NA
length: 14
D: NA
V: TRBV20-1
J: TRBJ1-2
DNA: TGCAGTGCTAACTGGGACGGACCGTTCTATGGCTACACCTTC
CDR3: CSANWDGPFYGYTF

size: NA
length: 14
D: NA
V: TRBV5-6
J: TRBJ2-5
DNA: TGTGCCAGCACCATCCGGGCAGTCCAAGAGACCCAGTACTTC
CDR3: CASTIRAVQETQYF

size: few
length: 15
D: NA
V: TRBV28
J: TRBJ2-5
DNA: TGTGCCAGCAGCTCCCCACAGGGATTGCGAGAGACCCAGTACTTC
CDR3: CASSSPQGLRETQYF

size: NA
length: 16
D: NA
V: TRBV5-1
J: TRBJ1-2
DNA: TGCGCCAGCAGCTTGGTAGCAGCTTCCAACGGGTATGGCTACACCTTC
CDR3: CASSLVAASNGYGYTF

size: few
length: 16
D: NA
V: TRBV28
J: TRBJ2-5
DNA: TGTGCCAGCAGTTTACCCGGCCGGGGAAGCCAAGAGACCCAGTACTTC
CDR3: CASSLPGRGSQETQYF

size: NA
length: 13
D: TRBD1
V: TRBV27
J: TRBJ2-2
DNA: TGTGCCAGCAGTTGGACAGGCACCGGGGAGCTGTTTTTT
CDR3: CASSWTGTGELFF

size: NA
length: 14
D: NA
V: TRBV5-1
J: TRBJ2-3
DNA: TGCGCCAGCAGCTTGGCCAGTAGCGGAGATACGCAGTATTTT
CDR3: CASSLASSGDTQYF

size: few
length: 13
D: NA
V: TRBV9
J: TRBJ2-1
DNA: TGTGCCAGCAGCGTAGACTGGGACAATGAGCAGTTCTTC
CDR3: CASSVDWDNEQFF

size: NA
length: 12
D: NA
V: TRBV12-3/TRBV12-4
J: TRBJ1-2
DNA: TGTGCCAGCAGTCCAACGACTCAAGGCTACACCTTC
CDR3: CASSPTTQGYTF

size: NA
length: 16
D: NA
V: TRBV5-1
J: TRBJ1-1
DNA: TGCGCCAGCAGCTTGGCCGGGGGGGTCGGTATAACTGAAGCTTTCTTT
CDR3: CASSLAGGVGITEAFF

size: NA
length: 13
D: NA
V: TRBV20-1
J: TRBJ2-1
DNA: TGCAGTCCCGAAACTTTAACCAAAAACATTCAGTTCTTC
CDR3: CSPETLTKNIQFF

size: few
length: 15
D: TRBD2
V: TRBV20-1
J: TRBJ2-1
DNA: TGCAGTGCTAGAGACTCGCGGGGGGGCCGCGAGACCCAGTTCTTC
CDR3: CSARDSRGGRETQFF

size: NA
length: 14
D: NA
V: TRBV7-9
J: TRBJ1-1
DNA: TGTGCCAGCAGCTCACAGGGTTTAAGGACTGAAGCTTTCTTT
CDR3: CASSSQGLRTEAFF

size: many
length: 11
D: NA
V: TRBV29-1
J: TRBJ1-1
DNA: TGCAGCGTTGAACCCAACACTGAAGCTTTCTTT
CDR3: CSVEPNTEAFF

size: few
length: 16
D: TRBD2
V: TRBV7-3
J: TRBJ2-1
DNA: TGTGCCAGCAGCTTAAAGCAGCGGGGGGGCTACAATGAGCAGTTCTTC
CDR3: CASSLKQRGGYNEQFF

size: NA
length: 13
D: NA
V: TRBV20-1
J: TRBJ1-1
DNA: TGCAGTGCGCAGGGACGGATGAACACTGAAGCTTTCTTT
CDR3: CSAQGRMNTEAFF

size: NA
length: 15
D: NA
V: TRBV5-1
J: TRBJ1-4
DNA: TGCGCCAGCAGCTCGCGCCGGGACATCAATGAAAAACTGTTTTTT
CDR3: CASSSRRDINEKLFF

size: many
length: 15
D: NA
V: TRBV10-3
J: TRBJ2-5
DNA: TGTGCCATCAGCAGGGGAAGGACGGACCAAGAGACCCAGTACTTC
CDR3: CAISRGRTDQETQYF